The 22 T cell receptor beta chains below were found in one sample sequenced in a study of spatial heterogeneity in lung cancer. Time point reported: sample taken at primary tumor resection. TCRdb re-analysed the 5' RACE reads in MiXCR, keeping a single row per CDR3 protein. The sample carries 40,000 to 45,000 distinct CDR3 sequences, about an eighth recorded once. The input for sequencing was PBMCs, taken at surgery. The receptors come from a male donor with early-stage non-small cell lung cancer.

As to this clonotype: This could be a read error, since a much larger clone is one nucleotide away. This chain's CDR3 is CASSQPGTHEEIQYF. The CDR3 bases are TGCGCCAGCAGCCAACCCGGAACGCACGAAGAGATCCAGTACTTC. The chain combines TRBV4-1 with TRBJ2-5; the D is unclear. This CDR3 region has 15 residues. The germline gives CDR1 MGHRA, CDR2 YSYEKL.

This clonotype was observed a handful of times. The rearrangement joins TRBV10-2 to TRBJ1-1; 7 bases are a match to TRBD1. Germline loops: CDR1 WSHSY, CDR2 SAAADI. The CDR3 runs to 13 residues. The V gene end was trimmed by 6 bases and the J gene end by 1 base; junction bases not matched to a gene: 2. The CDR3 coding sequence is TGCGCCAGCAGAGGACAGGCGAACACTGAAGCTTTCTTT. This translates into CASRGQANTEAFF.

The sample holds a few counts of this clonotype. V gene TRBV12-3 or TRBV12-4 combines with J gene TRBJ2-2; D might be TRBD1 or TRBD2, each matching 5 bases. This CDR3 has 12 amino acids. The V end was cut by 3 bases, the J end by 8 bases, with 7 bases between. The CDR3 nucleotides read TGTGCCAGCAGTTTGGGGGAGGGGGAGCTGTTTTTT. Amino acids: CASSLGEGELFF.

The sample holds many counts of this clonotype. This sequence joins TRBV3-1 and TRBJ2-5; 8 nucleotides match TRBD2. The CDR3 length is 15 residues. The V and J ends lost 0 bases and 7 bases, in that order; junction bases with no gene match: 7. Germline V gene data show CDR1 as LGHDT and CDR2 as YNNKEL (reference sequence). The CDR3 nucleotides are TGTGCCAGCAGCCAAGATCGACTAGCGTTGATGACCCAGTACTTC. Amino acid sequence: CASSQDRLALMTQYF.

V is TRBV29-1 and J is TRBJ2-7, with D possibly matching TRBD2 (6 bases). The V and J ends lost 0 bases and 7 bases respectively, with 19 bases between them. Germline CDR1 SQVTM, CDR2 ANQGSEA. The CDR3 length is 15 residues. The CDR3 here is CSVEERAGHGGEQYF. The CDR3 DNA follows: TGCAGCGTTGAAGAGCGGGCGGGCCACGGGGGTGAGCAGTACTTC.

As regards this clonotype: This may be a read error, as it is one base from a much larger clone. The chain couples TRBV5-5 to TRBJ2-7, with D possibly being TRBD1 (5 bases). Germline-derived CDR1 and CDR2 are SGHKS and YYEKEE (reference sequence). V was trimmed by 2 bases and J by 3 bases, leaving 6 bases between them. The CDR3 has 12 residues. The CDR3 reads CASSFTGYEQYF. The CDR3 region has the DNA TGTGCCAGCAGCTTCACAGGCTACGAGCAGTACTTC.

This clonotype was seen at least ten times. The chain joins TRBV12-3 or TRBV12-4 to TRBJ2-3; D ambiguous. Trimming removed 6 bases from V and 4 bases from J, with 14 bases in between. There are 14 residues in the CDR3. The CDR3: CASSPGMGSDTQYF. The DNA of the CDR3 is TGTGCCAGCAGCCCCGGTATGGGGTCAGATACGCAGTATTTT.

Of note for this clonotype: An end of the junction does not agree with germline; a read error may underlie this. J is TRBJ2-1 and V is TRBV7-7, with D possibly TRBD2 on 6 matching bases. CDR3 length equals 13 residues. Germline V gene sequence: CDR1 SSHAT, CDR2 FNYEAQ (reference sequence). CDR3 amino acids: CASSNDLREKQFF. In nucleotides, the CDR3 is TGTGCTAGCAGCAACGATCTGCGGGAAAAGCAGTTCTTC.

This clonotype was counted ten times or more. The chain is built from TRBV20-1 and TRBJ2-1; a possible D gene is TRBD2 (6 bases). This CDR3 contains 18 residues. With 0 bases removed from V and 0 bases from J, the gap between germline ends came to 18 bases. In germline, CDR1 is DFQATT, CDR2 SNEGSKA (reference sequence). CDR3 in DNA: TGCAGTGCTAGAGACTCACCGTTTAGCGGAACCTCCTACAATGAGCAGTTCTTC. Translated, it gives CSARDSPFSGTSYNEQFF.

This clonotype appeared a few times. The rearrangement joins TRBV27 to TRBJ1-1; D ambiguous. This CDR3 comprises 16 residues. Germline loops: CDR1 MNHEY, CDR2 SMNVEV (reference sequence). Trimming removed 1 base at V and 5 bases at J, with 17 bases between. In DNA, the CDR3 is TGTGCCAGCAGTTTATGGGAAACGCACGAAGGGACTGAAGCTTTCTTT. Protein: CASSLWETHEGTEAFF.

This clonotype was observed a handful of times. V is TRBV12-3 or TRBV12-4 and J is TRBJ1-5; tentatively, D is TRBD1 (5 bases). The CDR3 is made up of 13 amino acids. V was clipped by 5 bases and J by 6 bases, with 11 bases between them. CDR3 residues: CASSQRGVQPQHF. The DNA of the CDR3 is TGTGCCAGCAGTCAACGAGGGGTTCAGCCCCAGCATTTT.

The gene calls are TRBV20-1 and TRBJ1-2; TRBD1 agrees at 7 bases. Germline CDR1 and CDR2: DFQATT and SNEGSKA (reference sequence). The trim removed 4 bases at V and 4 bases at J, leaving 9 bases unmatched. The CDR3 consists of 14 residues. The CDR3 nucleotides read TGCAGTGCTACCCAGACAGGGTCTGGCTATGGCTACACCTTC. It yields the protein CSATQTGSGYGYTF.

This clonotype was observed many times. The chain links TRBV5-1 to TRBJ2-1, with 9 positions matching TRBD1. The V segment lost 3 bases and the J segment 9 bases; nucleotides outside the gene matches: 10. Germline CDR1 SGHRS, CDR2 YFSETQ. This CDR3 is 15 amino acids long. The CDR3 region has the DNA TGCGCCAGCAGCTGGGGCCGAACAGGGGGCCTTGAGCAGTTCTTC. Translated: CASSWGRTGGLEQFF. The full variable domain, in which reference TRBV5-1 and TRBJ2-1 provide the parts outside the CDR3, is KAGVTQTPRYLIKTRGQQVTLSCSPISGHRSVSWYQQTPGQGLQFLFEYFSETQRNKGNFPGRFSGRQFSNSRSEMNVSTLELGDSALYLCASSWGRTGGLEQFFGPGTRLTVL.

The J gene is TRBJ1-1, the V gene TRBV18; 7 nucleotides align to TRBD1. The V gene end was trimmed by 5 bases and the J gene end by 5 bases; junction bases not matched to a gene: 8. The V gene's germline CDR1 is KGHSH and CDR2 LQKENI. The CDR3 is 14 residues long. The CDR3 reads CASSAWGQNTEAFF. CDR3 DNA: TGTGCCAGCTCAGCCTGGGGACAGAATACTGAAGCTTTCTTT.

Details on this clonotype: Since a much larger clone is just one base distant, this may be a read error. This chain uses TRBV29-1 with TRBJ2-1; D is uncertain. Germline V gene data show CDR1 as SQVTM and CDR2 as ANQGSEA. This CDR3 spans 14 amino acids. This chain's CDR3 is CGVDSTVGYNEQFF. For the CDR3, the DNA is TGCGGCGTTGACTCCACGGTGGGGTACAATGAGCAGTTCTTC.

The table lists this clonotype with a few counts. The CDR3 protein is CSASGQGSSYEQYF. DNA for the CDR3: TGCAGTGCTTCGGGACAGGGGAGCTCCTACGAGCAGTACTTC. The chain has TRBV20-1 and TRBJ2-7, with 10 bases lining up with TRBD1. CDR1 is DFQATT, CDR2 SNEGSKA, per germline (reference sequence). This CDR3 spans 14 amino acids. J gave up 0 bases and V 5 bases, and 4 bases lay outside the gene matches.

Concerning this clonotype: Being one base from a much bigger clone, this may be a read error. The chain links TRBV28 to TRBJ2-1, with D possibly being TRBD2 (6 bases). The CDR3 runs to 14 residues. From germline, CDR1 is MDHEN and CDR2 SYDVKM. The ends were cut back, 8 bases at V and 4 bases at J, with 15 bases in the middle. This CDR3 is CASGPGTGYNEQFF. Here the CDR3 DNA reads TGTGCCAGCGGTCCCGGGACTGGATACAATGAGCAGTTCTTC.

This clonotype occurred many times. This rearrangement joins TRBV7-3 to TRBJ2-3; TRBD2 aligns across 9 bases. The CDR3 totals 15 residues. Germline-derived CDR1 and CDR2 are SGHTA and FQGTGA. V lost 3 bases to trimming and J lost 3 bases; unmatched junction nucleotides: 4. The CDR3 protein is CASSFVAGETDTQYF. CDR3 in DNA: TGTGCCAGCAGCTTCGTAGCGGGAGAGACAGATACGCAGTATTTT.

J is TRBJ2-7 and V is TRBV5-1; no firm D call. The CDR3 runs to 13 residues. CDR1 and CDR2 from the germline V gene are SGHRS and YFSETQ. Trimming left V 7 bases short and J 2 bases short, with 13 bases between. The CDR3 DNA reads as TGCGCCAGCCGGGTGGCGGAACCCTACGAGCAGTACTTC. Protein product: CASRVAEPYEQYF.

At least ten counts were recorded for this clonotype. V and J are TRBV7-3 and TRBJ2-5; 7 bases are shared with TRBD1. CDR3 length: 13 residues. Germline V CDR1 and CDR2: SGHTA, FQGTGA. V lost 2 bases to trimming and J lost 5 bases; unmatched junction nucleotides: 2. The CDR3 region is CASSLGTVETQYF. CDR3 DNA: TGTGCCAGCAGCTTAGGGACAGTCGAGACCCAGTACTTC. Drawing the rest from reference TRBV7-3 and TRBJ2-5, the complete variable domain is GAGVSQTPSNKVTEKGKYVELRCDPISGHTALYWYRQSLGQGPEFLIYFQGTGAADDSGLPNDRFFAVRPEGSVSTLKIQRTERGDSAVYLCASSLGTVETQYFGPGTRLLVL.

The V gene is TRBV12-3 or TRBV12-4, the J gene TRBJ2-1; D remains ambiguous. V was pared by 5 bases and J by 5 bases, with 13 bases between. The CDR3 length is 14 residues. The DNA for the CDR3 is TGTGCCAGCAGTCCCCTCCGGGCAAACAATGAGCAGTTCTTC. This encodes CASSPLRANNEQFF.

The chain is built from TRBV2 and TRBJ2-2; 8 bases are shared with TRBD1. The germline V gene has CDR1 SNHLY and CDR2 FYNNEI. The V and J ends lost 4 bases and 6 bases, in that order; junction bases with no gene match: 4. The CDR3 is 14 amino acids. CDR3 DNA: TGTGCCAGCAGTGGGACAGGGTACTCCGGGGAGCTGTTTTTT. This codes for CASSGTGYSGELFF.